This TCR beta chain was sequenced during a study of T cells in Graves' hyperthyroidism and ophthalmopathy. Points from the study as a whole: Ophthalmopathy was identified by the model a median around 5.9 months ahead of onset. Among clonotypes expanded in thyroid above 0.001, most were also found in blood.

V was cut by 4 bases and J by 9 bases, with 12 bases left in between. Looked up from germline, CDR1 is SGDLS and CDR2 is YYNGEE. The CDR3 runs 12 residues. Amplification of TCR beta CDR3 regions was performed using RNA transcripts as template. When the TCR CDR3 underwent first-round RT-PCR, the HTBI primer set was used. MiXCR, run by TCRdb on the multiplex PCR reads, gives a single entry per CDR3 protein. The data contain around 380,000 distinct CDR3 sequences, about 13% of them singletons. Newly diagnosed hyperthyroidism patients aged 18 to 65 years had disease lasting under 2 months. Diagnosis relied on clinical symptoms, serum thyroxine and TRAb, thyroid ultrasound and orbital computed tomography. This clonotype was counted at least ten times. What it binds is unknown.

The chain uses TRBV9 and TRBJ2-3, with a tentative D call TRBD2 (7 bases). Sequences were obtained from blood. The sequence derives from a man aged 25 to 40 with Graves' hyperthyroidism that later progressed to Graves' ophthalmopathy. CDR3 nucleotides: TGTGCCAGCAGCCCGAGGGGGGGGACGCAGTATTTT. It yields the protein CASSPRGGTQYF.